The present T cell receptor (beta chain) was sequenced within a study of blood T cells in healthy people across ages. In the study overall: About one barcoded beta molecule per two T cells was captured by template switching. The study's findings and limits: Changes in expanded clonotypes were possibly confounded, as the CMV status of donors was unknown.

With regard to this clonotype: Its specificity is not known. One end of the junction varies from germline; a read error may be responsible.

Per germline, CDR1 SGHTA and CDR2 FQGTGA. This CDR3 is built from 13 residues. Next came a second PCR, run for 7 to 11 cycles, which used a sample-barcoded 5' primer along with a J-beta primer mix. Using its own MiXCR run on the 5' RACE reads, TCRdb lists one record per CDR3 protein. In the table there are under 2 million distinct CDR3 sequences, around 36% of which are singletons. This TCR was sampled from a woman in her twenties or thirties in good health. The chain is built from TRBV7-3 and TRBJ2-3, with D perhaps matching TRBD2 (5 bases). Sequencing was done on a sample of blood. In DNA, the CDR3 is TGTGCCAACAGCGGATCTAGATCCGATACGCAGTATTTT. Residues: CANSGSRSDTQYF.